Below, 30 T cell receptor beta chains from the same sample are listed, as sequenced in a study of early T cells in non-severe SARS-CoV-2 infection. Each CDR3 protein is one row after TCRdb ran MiXCR on the 5' RACE reads. The table shows about 83,000 distinct CDR3 sequences, with around 12% occurring only once. Sequencing was carried out using whole blood. Receptors were obtained from an adult who was a healthcare worker with PCR-confirmed SARS-CoV-2 infection or an uninfected control (not recorded which).

This clonotype has a handful of counts. This sequence joins TRBV7-2 and TRBJ2-4; D could derive from TRBD1 or TRBD2 (5 bases each). CDR1 and CDR2 from the germline V gene are SGHTA and FQGNSA. The CDR3 runs 12 residues. The ends were cut back, 3 bases at V and 9 bases at J, with 9 bases in the middle. CDR3: CASSLRGSIQYF. As DNA, the CDR3 is TGTGCCAGCAGCTTGAGGGGAAGCATTCAGTACTTC.

This clonotype was found many times. The chain couples TRBV10-3 to TRBJ2-1; 9 bases are a match to TRBD2. Per the germline V gene, CDR1 is ENHRY and CDR2 is SYGVKD. The CDR3 covers 14 residues. V was clipped by 7 bases and J by 5 bases; unmatched bases: 6. The CDR3 loop is CAIMSGLADNEQFF. The DNA of the CDR3 is TGTGCCATCATGTCGGGACTAGCTGACAATGAGCAGTTCTTC.

This clonotype appeared a few times. V is TRBV29-1 and J is TRBJ1-2, with D tentatively TRBD1 (5 bases). The V end was cut by 5 bases, the J end by 8 bases, with 12 bases between. The CDR3 spans 11 residues. The germline gives CDR1 SQVTM, CDR2 ANQGSEA. In DNA, the CDR3 is TGCAGCGTTCTAGGGGTTGAAGGCTACACCTTC. Translating gives CSVLGVEGYTF.

This clonotype has ten or more counts. CDR3 in DNA: TGTGCCAGTAGTAGAACAGGGGGCTATGGGCCGGAGACCCAGTACTTC. This codes for CASSRTGGYGPETQYF. The chain links TRBV19 to TRBJ2-5, with 9 bases identical to TRBD1. Germline V CDR1 and CDR2: LNHDA, SQIVND (reference sequence). V gave up 4 bases and J gave up 5 bases; unmatched junction bases: 11. The CDR3 extends over 16 amino acids.

The chain recombines TRBV30 with TRBJ1-3; D not resolved. Between the trimmed V and J ends, which lost 2 bases and 5 bases, there was a span of 7 bases. The CDR3 has 12 residues. The germline V gene encodes CDR1 GTSNPN and CDR2 SVGIG (reference sequence). The CDR3 coding sequence is TGTGCCTGGAGTTTACTGAGAAACACCATATATTTT. Its translation: CAWSLLRNTIYF. The whole variable domain, remainder taken from reference TRBV30 and TRBJ1-3, is SQTIHQWPATLVQPVGSPLSLECTVEGTSNPNLYWYRQAAGRGLQLLFYSVGIGQISSEVPQNLSASRPQDRQFILSSKKLLLSDSGFYLCAWSLLRNTIYFGEGSWLTVV.

The chain is built from TRBV14 and TRBJ1-1, with D maybe TRBD1 (6 bases). The germline V and J ends were trimmed by 6 bases and 9 bases, with 17 bases remaining between them. Germline-derived CDR1 and CDR2 are SGHDN and FVKESK. The CDR3 runs 13 residues. The CDR3 is CASSRDTGSKAFF. CDR3 DNA sequence: TGTGCCAGCAGTCGGGACACCGGCTCTAAAGCTTTCTTT.

The rearrangement links TRBV20-1 to TRBJ2-7; D is perhaps TRBD1 or TRBD2 (5 bases each). The CDR3 runs to 13 residues. Germline V lookup: CDR1 DFQATT, CDR2 SNEGSKA (reference sequence). The CDR3: CSRNRDRSYEQYF. As DNA, the CDR3 is TGCAGCCGAAACCGGGACCGATCCTACGAGCAGTACTTC.

This clonotype was found many times. This chain links TRBV11-2 with TRBJ1-5; the match to TRBD1 covers 7 bases. CDR1 and CDR2 (germline): SGHAT, FQNNGV. J lost 0 bases, V lost 5 bases, and 4 bases had no gene match. The CDR3 runs to 15 residues. Written as DNA, the CDR3 is TGTGCCAGCAGCGCGGGACAGTTTAGCAATCAGCCCCAGCATTTT. Amino acids: CASSAGQFSNQPQHF.

V usage is TRBV7-8 and J usage is TRBJ2-6, with TRBD1 identical over 9 bases. Germline trimming cut 8 bases from V and 4 bases from J; bases unmatched to any gene: 9. Germline lookup yields CDR1 SGHVS and CDR2 FQNEAQ. This CDR3 contains 16 residues. CDR3 sequence: CASGWGQGYGANVLTF. The CDR3 DNA reads TGTGCCAGCGGATGGGGACAGGGTTACGGGGCCAACGTCCTGACTTTC. Combining the CDR3 with reference TRBV7-8 and TRBJ2-6 gives the whole variable domain GAGVSQSPRYKVAKRGQDVALRCDPISGHVSLFWYQQALGQGPEFLTYFQNEAQLDKSGLPSDRFFAERPEGSVSTLKIQRTQQEDSAVYLCASGWGQGYGANVLTFGAGSRLTVL.

This clonotype appeared a few times. The chain employs TRBV7-2 and TRBJ2-1; D gene unclear. V lost 5 bases and J 7 bases, leaving 9 bases between the germline ends. Germline values: CDR1 SGHTA, CDR2 FQGNSA. The CDR3 is 12 amino acids. DNA for the CDR3: TGTGCCAGCAGCAAAACCGTTAATGAGCAGTTCTTC. The encoded protein is CASSKTVNEQFF.

This clonotype was detected a few times. This chain links TRBV20-1 with TRBJ1-2; no definite D call. V shed 0 bases and J shed 5 bases, with 10 bases lying between them. Germline loops: CDR1 DFQATT, CDR2 SNEGSKA (reference sequence). The CDR3 runs 13 residues. The CDR3 region is CSAREESAYGYTF. The CDR3 region has the DNA TGCAGTGCTAGAGAGGAGTCTGCATATGGCTACACCTTC.

This clonotype was picked up a small number of times. The chain is built from TRBV15 and TRBJ2-2; unclear D gene. The germline V and J ends were trimmed by 0 bases and 3 bases, with 8 bases remaining between them. CDR3 size: 15 residues. Germline V gives CDR1 LNHNV, CDR2 YYDKDF (reference sequence). Written as DNA, the CDR3 is TGTGCCACCAGCAGAGATTTGGTGGACACCGGGGAGCTGTTTTTT. Translated: CATSRDLVDTGELFF.

There are a few counts of this clonotype. The chain combines TRBV28 with TRBJ2-5; perhaps TRBD1 as D (5 bases). The CDR3 length is 14 residues. CDR1 is MDHEN and CDR2 is SYDVKM in the germline V gene. V lost 5 bases and J 1 base, leaving 11 bases between the germline ends. CDR3 protein: CASSTQGFQETQYF. In DNA, the CDR3 is TGTGCCAGCAGTACTCAGGGCTTCCAAGAGACCCAGTACTTC.

In its sample, this clonotype was seen a few times. The J gene is TRBJ2-1, the V gene TRBV5-1; D is ambiguous. Trimming stripped 5 bases from V and 8 bases from J, with 11 bases between. The CDR3 covers 12 residues. CDR1 SGHRS and CDR2 YFSETQ come from the germline V gene. The CDR3 bases are TGCGCCAGCAGTGCTGGGTCCGATGAGCAGTTCTTC. Translating it yields CASSAGSDEQFF. Using reference TRBV5-1 and TRBJ2-1 for the parts outside the CDR3, the full variable domain is KAGVTQTPRYLIKTRGQQVTLSCSPISGHRSVSWYQQTPGQGLQFLFEYFSETQRNKGNFPGRFSGRQFSNSRSEMNVSTLELGDSALYLCASSAGSDEQFFGPGTRLTVL.

This clonotype was seen at least ten times. This chain connects TRBV9 to TRBJ1-5, with D possibly being TRBD1 (5 bases). Trimming took off 4 bases at V and 3 bases at J, with 8 bases between the two ends. CDR3 length: 13 residues. CDR1 is SGDLS and CDR2 is YYNGEE in the germline V gene. In nucleotides, the CDR3 is TGTGCCAGCAGCTTAGGGGACAATCAGCCCCAGCATTTT. Translating it yields CASSLGDNQPQHF.

This clonotype was observed a few times. V and J are TRBV7-8 and TRBJ2-7, with D perhaps matching TRBD1 (6 bases). The CDR3 contains 13 residues. In germline, CDR1 is SGHVS, CDR2 FQNEAQ. V shed 4 bases and J shed 7 bases, with 14 bases lying between them. The CDR3 spells CASSSDRNLEQYF. The CDR3 DNA is TGTGCCAGCAGCTCCGACAGGAACCTTGAGCAGTACTTC.

This chain joins TRBV7-2 and TRBJ2-5; 9 bases fit TRBD1. Unmatched junction bases numbered 8, after V lost 2 bases and J lost 10 bases. CDR3 size: 14 residues. Germline values: CDR1 SGHTA, CDR2 FQGNSA. In nucleotides, the CDR3 is TGTGCCAGCAGCTTAACAGGGGGCGTCCGGGACCAGTACTTC. This encodes CASSLTGGVRDQYF. Full variable domain (missing parts from reference TRBV7-2 and TRBJ2-5): GAGVSQSPSNKVTEKGKDVELRCDPISGHTALYWYRQSLGQGLEFLIYFQGNSAPDKSGLPSDRFSAERTGGSVSTLTIQRTQQEDSAVYLCASSLTGGVRDQYFGPGTRLLVL.

The rearrangement joins TRBV27 to TRBJ1-5; tentative D call: TRBD1 (5 bases). The V end was cut by 5 bases, the J end by 2 bases, with 19 bases between. Per the germline V gene, CDR1 is MNHEY and CDR2 is SMNVEV (reference sequence). This CDR3 contains 17 residues. This chain's CDR3 is CASSKRRADRGNQPQHF. CDR3 nucleotides: TGTGCCAGCAGTAAGCGCAGGGCCGACCGGGGCAATCAGCCCCAGCATTTT.

This rearrangement joins TRBV7-8 to TRBJ2-3; D not certain. This CDR3 region has 13 residues. V lost 6 bases to trimming and J lost 0 bases, with 7 bases between them. Germline-derived CDR1 and CDR2 are SGHVS and FQNEAQ. The CDR3 region is CASRWGSTDTQYF. CDR3 coding DNA: TGTGCCAGCAGGTGGGGAAGCACAGATACGCAGTATTTT.

The genes are TRBV7-3 and TRBJ2-1, with D tentatively TRBD1 (5 bases). With 5 bases removed from V and 2 bases from J, the gap between germline ends came to 13 bases. Germline values: CDR1 SGHTA, CDR2 FQGTGA. This CDR3 is 15 amino acids long. CDR3 sequence: CASSLDSRPYNEQFF. The CDR3 region has the DNA TGTGCCAGCAGCCTTGACAGCCGACCCTACAATGAGCAGTTCTTC.

This clonotype has just a few counts. The chain combines TRBV20-1 with TRBJ2-1; D possibly uses TRBD1 or TRBD2 (7 bases each). This CDR3 comprises 13 residues. Germline V gene data show CDR1 as DFQATT and CDR2 as SNEGSKA (reference sequence). The V gene lost 6 bases and the J gene lost 8 bases, with 17 bases spanning the gap. In DNA, the CDR3 is TGCAGTGCCGCGGCAGGGGGGGTACATGAGCAGTTCTTC. It specifies CSAAAGGVHEQFF.

J is TRBJ1-1 and V is TRBV3-1; no definite D call. The germline V gene has CDR1 LGHDT and CDR2 YNNKEL (reference sequence). Trimming cost V 0 bases and J 3 bases, with 11 bases left between them. CDR3 length: 15 residues. The CDR3 DNA follows: TGTGCCAGCAGCCAAGATCCAGGCGGCGACACTGAAGCTTTCTTT. Translation gives CASSQDPGGDTEAFF.

This clonotype was recorded a few times. The chain combines TRBV11-3 with TRBJ2-3; D may be TRBD1 (5 bases). V shed 3 bases and J shed 7 bases, with 11 bases lying between them. This CDR3 spans 13 amino acids. Germline CDR1 and CDR2: SGHNT and YENEEA. DNA of the CDR3: TGTGCCAGCAGCTTTGACAGAATGTATACGCAGTATTTT. Its translation: CASSFDRMYTQYF.

This clonotype was counted a few times. The gene calls are TRBV6-1 and TRBJ1-2; D possibly corresponds to TRBD1 (5 bases). Germline V gives CDR1 MNHNS, CDR2 SASEGT. V lost 5 bases to trimming and J lost 0 bases, with 16 bases between them. The CDR3 length is 16 residues. The CDR3 is CASSIRRDGTNYGYTF. As DNA, the CDR3 is TGTGCCAGCAGTATACGACGGGACGGAACTAACTATGGCTACACCTTC.

This clonotype was observed a few times. The V and J genes are TRBV29-1 and TRBJ2-1; 9 positions match TRBD1. V shed 1 base and J 3 bases; nucleotides not matched to a gene: 7. Germline-derived CDR1 and CDR2 are SQVTM and ANQGSEA. This CDR3 has 16 amino acids. DNA for the CDR3: TGCAGCGTTGAAGTTTGGGTGGGACAGGGCTACAATGAGCAGTTCTTC. Translating it yields CSVEVWVGQGYNEQFF.

This clonotype was seen more than once but under ten times. This chain connects TRBV7-9 to TRBJ2-2, with 10 bases identical to TRBD2. V was clipped by 6 bases and J by 5 bases; unmatched bases: 9. Germline CDR1 reads SEHNR; CDR2 reads FQNEAQ (reference sequence). This CDR3 is built from 16 residues. The CDR3 DNA follows: TGTGCCAGCAGGGCCCTAGCGGGAGCGAGAACCGGGGAGCTGTTTTTT. Translating gives CASRALAGARTGELFF.

The V and J genes are TRBV7-9 and TRBJ1-2; perhaps TRBD1 as D (5 bases). Germline CDR1 SEHNR, CDR2 FQNEAQ (reference sequence). The CDR3 consists of 16 residues. V lost 3 bases and J lost 0, with 14 bases in between. The CDR3 DNA follows: TGTGCCAGCAGCTTCAGGGCGGGGATGACTAACTATGGCTACACCTTC. Amino acid sequence: CASSFRAGMTNYGYTF.

This clonotype was observed a few times. This chain links TRBV18 with TRBJ2-1; TRBD2 matches 11 bases. Germline CDR1 reads KGHSH; CDR2 reads LQKENI. There are 14 residues in the CDR3. Trimming at V came to 5 bases and at J to 15 bases, leaving 12 bases not matched to a gene. The chain's CDR3 is CASSSGLAGALRFF. Written as DNA, the CDR3 is TGTGCCAGCTCATCCGGACTAGCGGGCGCCCTCCGGTTCTTC.

This rearrangement joins TRBV21-1 to TRBJ2-6; TRBD1 is taken as the D call from the table, unchecked against the DNA. TRBV21-1 constitutes a pseudogene. The CDR3 totals 17 residues. The CDR3 DNA follows: TGTGCCAGCAGTCCCTACCCATCAGCGACAGAGGCCAACGTCCTGACTTTC. It codes for CASSPYPSATEANVLTF.

V is TRBV10-2 and J is TRBJ2-3; D call uncertain. With 2 bases removed from V and 5 bases from J, the gap between germline ends came to 2 bases. The germline V gene has CDR1 WSHSY and CDR2 SAAADI. The CDR3 spans 11 residues. As DNA, the CDR3 is TGCGCCAGCAGTGAGGGAGATACGCAGTATTTT. Protein product: CASSEGDTQYF.